Reported below is one T cell receptor beta chain. The CDR3 consists of 13 residues. Germline V lookup: CDR1 MNHEY, CDR2 SVGAGI. V was trimmed by 0 bases and J by 4 bases, leaving 7 bases between them. These data come from a study of control samples from healthy donors and cancer patients. Generated by immunoSEQ multiplex PCR, the TCRdb table keeps only in-frame clones and is missing some. The sample lists around 41,000 clones, around 80% occurring once. The gene calls are TRBV6-5 and TRBJ2-7; a possible D gene is TRBD2 (6 bases). The sequenced sample consisted of PBMCs. The receptor comes from a woman aged 60-75 years with lung cancer. The CDR3 nucleotides are TGTGCCAGCAGTTACTCGGAGGGTTACGAGCAGTACTTC. Its protein product is CASSYSEGYEQYF.